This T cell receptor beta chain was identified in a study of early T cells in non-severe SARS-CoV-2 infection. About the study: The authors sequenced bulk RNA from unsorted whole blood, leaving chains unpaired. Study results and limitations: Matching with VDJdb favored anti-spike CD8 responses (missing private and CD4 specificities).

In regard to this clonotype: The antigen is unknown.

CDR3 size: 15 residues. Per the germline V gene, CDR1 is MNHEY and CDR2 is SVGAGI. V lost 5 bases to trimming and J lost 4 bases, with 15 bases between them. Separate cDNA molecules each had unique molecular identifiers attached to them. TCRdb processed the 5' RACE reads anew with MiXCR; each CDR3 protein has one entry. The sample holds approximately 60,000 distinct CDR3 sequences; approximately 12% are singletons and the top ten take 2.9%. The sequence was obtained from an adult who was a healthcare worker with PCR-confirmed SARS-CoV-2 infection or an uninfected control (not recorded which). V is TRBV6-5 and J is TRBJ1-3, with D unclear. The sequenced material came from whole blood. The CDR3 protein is CASSTGSNSGNTIYF. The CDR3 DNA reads TGTGCCAGCAGTACGGGAAGTAATTCCGGAAACACCATATATTTT.